What follows is one T cell receptor beta chain and its context. Its antigen target is currently unknown. Per-base quality was not reported, and no clone a single base away is much larger than it. This entry comes from a study of vaccination and CD4 T cells after COVID-19 (dated by TCRdb to between 2020 and 2023). Broadly, across the study: The convalescent cohort included six males and four females, with two Hispanic individuals, seven Caucasians, two Asians and one multiracial person. Each participant got two doses of either the Pfizer-BioNTech BNT162b2 vaccine (n=8) or the Moderna mRNA-1273 vaccine (n=2). Post-COVID blood samples were collected from convalescent patients a median of about 92 days after diagnosis, with a range of roughly 30 to 170 days. Post-vaccine blood samples were collected a median of around 70 days after the second vaccine dose, ranging from roughly 14 to 241 days. The cultures were stimulated with overlapping spike peptide pools from SARS-CoV-2 and from the common cold coronaviruses HCoV-NL63, HCoV-OC43 and HCoV-229E. As controls, cultures received a CEFX viral epitope pool (the positive control), an HIV-1 Nef peptide pool (the negative control), or no peptide at all. In around 10 COVID-19 convalescent patients and a handful of infection-naive healthy vaccine recipients, researchers compared the spike-specific CD4+ TCR repertoire from before mRNA vaccination with the repertoire from after. In an earlier paper using these donors, memory CD4+ T cell crossreactivity between SARS-CoV-2 and common cold coronavirus spike proteins was assessed at the TCR clonotype level. Here is what the overall study found, with its caveats: The median number of SARS-CoV-2-reactive clonotypes rose from 21 after infection to 35 to 45 after vaccination, but the change was not significant. In convalescent patients, nearly all vaccine-specific clones (304 of 307) were found to be mono-reactive for SARS-CoV-2 spike rather than cross-reactive with common cold coronaviruses. Among the post-vaccine SARS-CoV-2-reactive clones in convalescent patients, a median approximately 90% showed up only after vaccination, which suggests vaccine-specific priming. Relatively few convalescent patients were included in the study, and early timepoints after natural infection were not analyzed.

Library prep was done by PCR. TCR sequencing of DNA from cultured CD4+ T cells used the Oncomine TCR Beta short-read assay at the Johns Hopkins FTIC core. The QIAamp micro DNA kit was used to extract genomic DNA from the cultured CD4+ T cells. Oncomine TCR Beta libraries from cultured CD4+ T cells were pooled with unique dual indexes and sequenced on an Illumina iSeq 100. As for how the authors treated the data: Non-productive sequences were removed, and CDR3s not starting with C, not ending with F or W, or shorter than 7 amino acids were discarded. The MANAFEST web application identified antigen-specific clonotypes by comparing peptide-stimulated wells against reference wells and other culture wells. An FDR below 0.05, an odds ratio above 5, and a productive frequency above 0.1% in at least two of three replicate wells were required for clones to be considered positive. A clonotype counted as cross-reactive if it showed significant expansion both in the SARS-CoV-2 spike wells and in at least one common cold coronavirus spike condition. Using R version 3.6.1, CDR3 homology was evaluated through Levenshtein distances (stringdist) along with unrooted phylogenetic trees (ape). TCRdb itself trimmed the public reads at Q25 with fastp, ran MiXCR and retained productive beta chains. Entries are consolidated by CDR3 protein sequence, retaining the most common genes and DNA. Here the V and J calls rest on TCRdb's processing, not on the authors' analysis. This sample comprises some 10,000 distinct CDR3 sequences, about 34% of them detected only once. Approximately 15% of the sample is in the top ten clones.

Reading the label with the study, this specimen's treatment or condition is: roughly nine-day PBMC culture with coronavirus spike peptide pools or control peptides (ViraFEST assay). CD4+ T cells from unexposed donors were collected before the COVID-19 pandemic (2011-2018). The ViraFEST assay, used in the study, expanded antigen-specific T cells with peptide pools and then identified the expanded clonotypes through TCR sequencing. PBMCs were cultured at around 2 million per well in IMDM supplemented with around 5.5% human AB serum and around 10 IU/ml IL-2, with about 10 ug/ml peptide pools added. On days 3 and 7, half of the culture medium was replaced with fresh IL-2-containing medium. After around 11 days of culture, CD4+ T cells were isolated by negative selection using the EasySep CD4+ T cell isolation kit. As far as cell numbers permitted, CD4+ T cells from unexposed donors were tested for reactivity against SARS-CoV-2 S and N as well as four spike pools from common cold coronaviruses. Ficoll-Paque Plus gradient centrifugation was used to isolate PBMCs from whole blood, and the isolated PBMCs were then either used fresh or cryopreserved at -140C. Culture conditions were generally each tested in triplicate wells. Leukapheresis product for the unexposed donors was bought commercially.

The source is a human donor in good health. Sequencing was performed on CD4+ T cells from blood, cultured in vitro.

In nucleotides, the sequence is TGTGCCAGCAGTTTCACTCCGGGACAGGACCAAAATACGCAGTATTTT. This yields the protein CASSFTPGQDQNTQYF. This sequence uses TRBV28 and TRBJ2-3; 8 nucleotides in the junction match TRBD1. The CDR1 and CDR2 encoded by the germline V gene are MDHEN and SYDVKM. Trimming leaves V shorter by 3 bases and J shorter by 7 bases, with the junction holding 12 bases beyond the gene matches. The CDR3 starts with the cysteine, ends with the phenylalanine, and has 16 residues. CDR3 DNA only is kept here, 48 bases in frame from base 1.